This T cell receptor beta chain was captured by sequencing in a study of control samples from healthy donors and cancer patients. V lost 3 bases to trimming and J lost 4 bases; unmatched junction nucleotides: 3. The CDR3 sequence is 14 residues long. Germline loops: CDR1 MNHNS, CDR2 SASEGT. The table came from immunoSEQ multiplex PCR; TCRdb's copy has only in-frame clones and leaves some out. The data contain around 180,000 clones, around 90% of them singletons. The sequence derives from a woman in her 30s in good health. The chain carries TRBV6-1 and TRBJ1-2, with 9 bases aligning to TRBD1. The specimen was blood. The CDR3 protein is CASSERTGVYGYTF. As DNA, the CDR3 is TGTGCCAGCAGTGAGAGGACAGGGGTCTATGGCTACACCTTC.